These 26 T cell receptor beta chains were sequenced from one sample in a study of beta chain features in type 1 diabetes. Expressed TCRB transcripts were sequenced, since all the RNA that had been isolated was reverse transcribed. Profiled with immunoSEQ multiplex PCR; TCRdb holds only in-frame clones, not every one. This sample carries more than 350,000 clones, approximately 10% of them seen once, and the ten largest clones take roughly 0.046%. The sequencing input was naive CD4+ T cells from blood. These receptors were obtained from a woman aged 18-29 years in good health.

In its sample, this clone was seen a few times. V is TRBV5-6 and J is TRBJ2-3, with D unresolved. There are 16 residues in the CDR3. Per germline, CDR1 SGHDT and CDR2 YYEEEE. Trimming stripped 0 bases from V and 0 bases from J, with 11 bases between. The CDR3 nucleotides read TGTGCCAGCAGCTTGGAATCGTTACCTAGCACAGATACGCAGTATTTT. Its protein is CASSLESLPSTDTQYF.

The chain carries TRBV28 and TRBJ1-5; 9 positions agree with TRBD1. CDR3 length: 17 amino acids. V trimming: 6 bases; J trimming: 4 bases; junction bases outside the gene matches: 13. Germline CDR1 reads MDHEN; CDR2 reads SYDVKM. Here the CDR3 reads CASSLAGGQGVNQPQHF. The DNA of the CDR3 is TGTGCCAGCAGCCTAGCTGGGGGACAGGGTGTGAATCAGCCCCAGCATTTT.

This chain uses TRBV5-1 with TRBJ2-3; D not resolved. Germline V gene lookup returns CDR1 SGHRS and CDR2 YFSETQ. This CDR3 region has 15 residues. With 4 bases removed from V and 5 bases from J, the gap between germline ends came to 17 bases. As DNA, the CDR3 is TGCGCCAGCAGCCCGCCGGGTCTAAAGGGAGATACGCAGTATTTT. It codes for CASSPPGLKGDTQYF.

This clone came up a few times. The rearrangement uses TRBV9 and TRBJ2-1, with a tentative D call TRBD1 (7 bases). The CDR3 is 17 residues long. Germline CDR1 reads SGDLS; CDR2 reads YYNGEE. V shed 4 bases and J shed 0 bases, with 17 bases lying between them. The CDR3 sequence: CASSPLGGGGSYNEQFF. In DNA form, the CDR3 reads TGTGCCAGCAGCCCCTTAGGAGGGGGCGGCTCCTACAATGAGCAGTTCTTC.

This clone was picked up a small number of times. CDR3 in DNA: TGTGCCAGCAGCTTAGTCCCGACAGGACGGAACACTGAAGCTTTCTTT. Its translation: CASSLVPTGRNTEAFF. The V gene is TRBV7-2, the J gene TRBJ1-1, with D possibly being TRBD1 (6 bases). V gave up 1 base and J gave up 1 base, with 13 bases separating them. Germline values: CDR1 SGHTA, CDR2 FQGNSA. This CDR3 region has 16 residues.

In this sample, this clone turned up a few times. This chain links TRBV21-1 with TRBJ1-2. TRBV21-1 is designated a pseudogene. The length of the CDR3 is 15 residues. The DNA of the CDR3 is TGTGCCAGCAGGGGACGGGGCCTGCTTGACTATGGCTACACCTTC. As protein: CASRGRGLLDYGYTF.

This clone was counted a few times. V usage is TRBV9 and J usage is TRBJ2-1; 7 nucleotides match TRBD2. Germline V lookup: CDR1 SGDLS, CDR2 YYNGEE. CDR3 size: 16 residues. The V and J ends lost 7 bases and 4 bases, in that order; junction bases with no gene match: 14. CDR3 residues: CASSPMYSSGYNEQFF. The CDR3 bases are TGTGCCAGCTCGCCTATGTATTCTAGCGGTTACAATGAGCAGTTCTTC.

The CDR3 here is CASKITTYNEQFF. CDR3 in DNA: TGCGCCAGCAAAATAACTACCTACAATGAGCAGTTCTTC. The chain uses TRBV5-1 and TRBJ2-1; D remains ambiguous. This CDR3 has 13 amino acids. Trimming pared 6 bases from V and 2 bases from J, leaving 9 bases between. In germline, CDR1 is SGHRS, CDR2 YFSETQ.

The sample holds a few counts of this clone. The genes are TRBV7-2 and TRBJ2-5; 8 nucleotides line up with TRBD2. V shed 4 bases, J shed 6 bases, and the junction held 7 bases outside the gene matches. CDR1 SGHTA and CDR2 FQGNSA come from the germline V gene. The CDR3 contains 14 residues. The CDR3: CASSSLSGMKTQYF. The CDR3 DNA follows: TGTGCCAGCAGCTCCCTTAGCGGGATGAAGACCCAGTACTTC.

Concerning this clone: Within the sample, other DNA sequences also encode this same CDR3. For the CDR3, the DNA is TGTGCCAGCAGCTTGGGGACAAACACTGAAGCTTTCTTT. It specifies CASSLGTNTEAFF. This chain links TRBV7-9 with TRBJ1-1, with D possibly TRBD1 on 6 matching bases. CDR1 and CDR2 from the germline V gene are SEHNR and FQNEAQ (reference sequence). V was cut by 3 bases and J by 2 bases, with 7 bases left in between. The length of the CDR3 is 13 residues.

This clone was detected only a few times. V is TRBV2 and J is TRBJ2-1, with D perhaps matching TRBD2 (6 bases). V was cut by 6 bases and J by 9 bases, with 12 bases left in between. The CDR3 is 12 amino acids. The germline CDR1 and CDR2 sequences are SNHLY and FYNNEI. The CDR3 DNA reads as TGTGCCAGCAGGAAGCAGGGAGGTGAGCAGTTCTTC. Translated: CASRKQGGEQFF.

A few counts support this clone. The genes are TRBV18 and TRBJ2-1; D unclear. Trimming took off 0 bases at V and 6 bases at J, with 15 bases between the two ends. Looked up from germline, CDR1 is KGHSH and CDR2 is LQKENI. This CDR3 region has 16 residues. Written as DNA, the CDR3 is TGTGCCAGCTCACCACCTACTCTCCCGCTTCCCAATGAGCAGTTCTTC. Amino acids: CASSPPTLPLPNEQFF.

Comments on this clone: A read error may account for a junction end that differs from germline. V and J are TRBV7-9 and TRBJ2-3; 7 nucleotides align to TRBD1. Per the germline V gene, CDR1 is SEHNR and CDR2 is FQNEAQ (reference sequence). The CDR3 runs to 13 residues. The CDR3 loop reads CASSLRGSGQTFF. CDR3 nucleotide sequence: TGTGCCAGCAGCTTAAGGGGTTCGGGACAGACCTTTTTT.

The V call is TRBV7-3, the J call TRBJ2-5; D is uncertain. Germline CDR1 is SGHTA and CDR2 is FQGTGA. The V end lost 5 bases, the J end lost 5 bases, and 15 bases lay between the germline ends. This CDR3 has 14 residues. The CDR3 region is CASSPTLASETQYF. The CDR3 region has the DNA TGTGCCAGCAGCCCCACCCTGGCATCGGAGACCCAGTACTTC. Filled out from reference TRBV7-3 and TRBJ2-5, the complete variable domain reads GAGVSQTPSNKVTEKGKYVELRCDPISGHTALYWYRQSLGQGPEFLIYFQGTGAADDSGLPNDRFFAVRPEGSVSTLKIQRTERGDSAVYLCASSPTLASETQYFGPGTRLLVL.

This clone was seen only a few times. The chain recombines TRBV2 with TRBJ2-1, with D perhaps TRBD1 (7 bases). From germline, CDR1 is SNHLY and CDR2 FYNNEI. The CDR3 spans 12 residues. Between the trimmed V and J ends, which lost 7 bases and 11 bases, there was a span of 15 bases. CDR3: CASKVEGAKQFF. CDR3 bases: TGTGCCAGCAAGGTGGAGGGGGCAAAGCAGTTCTTC.

This chain uses TRBV10-3 with TRBJ2-7, with 7 bases aligning to TRBD1. This CDR3 region has 14 residues. Per germline, CDR1 ENHRY and CDR2 SYGVKD. Trimming removed 6 bases from V and 0 bases from J; junction bases left unmatched: 5. The CDR3 DNA reads as TGTGCCATCAGAAGGGACAGTAGCTCCTACGAGCAGTACGTC. This codes for CAIRRDSSSYEQYV.

This sequence joins TRBV4-2 and TRBJ1-5; D is unresolved. Germline CDR1 reads LGHNA; CDR2 reads YNFKEQ. Trimming removed 0 bases from V and 4 bases from J, with 13 bases in between. CDR3 length: 16 amino acids. CDR3 bases: TGTGCCAGCAGCCAAGATTATGGGCGACCAAATCAGCCCCAGCATTTT. It yields the protein CASSQDYGRPNQPQHF.

The V and J genes are TRBV14 and TRBJ1-1; D is unclear. The CDR3 sequence is 14 residues long. Per the germline V gene, CDR1 is SGHDN and CDR2 is FVKESK. The ends were cut back, 4 bases at V and 7 bases at J, with 16 bases in the middle. This chain's CDR3 is CASSPRPYADEAFF. CDR3 sequence (DNA): TGTGCCAGCAGCCCCCGTCCTTACGCGGATGAAGCTTTCTTT.

J is TRBJ2-5 and V is TRBV7-2; TRBD2 might be the D (5 bases). This CDR3 contains 13 residues. Per the germline V gene, CDR1 is SGHTA and CDR2 is FQGNSA. The V and J ends lost 11 bases and 2 bases respectively, with 15 bases between them. CDR3 region: CALKRRAQETQYF. The CDR3 nucleotides are TGTGCCCTAAAGCGGCGGGCTCAAGAGACCCAGTACTTC.

This clone appeared a few times. V gene TRBV9 combines with J gene TRBJ2-6; maybe TRBD1 (5 bases). This CDR3 spans 16 amino acids. Germline-derived CDR1 and CDR2 are SGDLS and YYNGEE. V gave up 0 bases and J gave up 2 bases, with 9 bases separating them. This CDR3 reads CASSVGMGPGANVLTF. For the CDR3, the DNA is TGTGCCAGCAGCGTAGGGATGGGGCCTGGGGCCAACGTCCTGACTTTC.

This clone was counted a few times. The V and J genes are TRBV9 and TRBJ1-5; no firm D call. CDR1 and CDR2 from the germline V gene are SGDLS and YYNGEE. The CDR3 consists of 13 residues. V gave up 0 bases and J gave up 8 bases, with 9 bases separating them. CDR3 sequence: CASSVGSREPQHF. CDR3 bases: TGTGCCAGCAGCGTAGGATCAAGGGAGCCCCAGCATTTT.

J is TRBJ2-1 and V is TRBV4-3; D is unclear. Germline loops: CDR1 LGHNA, CDR2 YSLEER. Trimming left V 0 bases short and J 6 bases short, with 9 bases between. CDR3 length: 14 residues. Written as DNA, the CDR3 is TGCGCCAGCAGCCAAGAATCCCATTCCAATGAGCAGTTCTTC. This sequence encodes CASSQESHSNEQFF.

The V call is TRBV9, the J call TRBJ1-1; the D is unclear. The V end was cut by 4 bases, the J end by 3 bases, with 13 bases between. Germline CDR1 reads SGDLS; CDR2 reads YYNGEE. This CDR3 region has 14 residues. The CDR3: CASSPFGVDTEAFF. The CDR3 DNA follows: TGTGCCAGCAGCCCGTTTGGGGTGGACACTGAAGCTTTCTTT.

This clone was seen only a few times. The chain employs TRBV19 and TRBJ2-7; D remains unclear. The CDR3 contains 13 residues. The V and J ends lost 6 bases and 2 bases respectively, with 11 bases between them. Germline assignment: CDR1 LNHDA and CDR2 SQIVND (reference sequence). CDR3 nucleotide sequence: TGTGCCAGTAGACAAGGTGGGACCTACGAGCAGTACTTC. Protein: CASRQGGTYEQYF.

The chain recombines TRBV5-6 with TRBJ2-7; D perhaps matches TRBD1 (6 bases). This CDR3 comprises 17 residues. CDR1 and CDR2 from the germline V gene are SGHDT and YYEEEE. Trimming took 1 base from V and 3 from J, leaving 20 bases between them. CDR3 DNA: TGTGCCAGCAGCTTGTTCGCAGGGGAACCCCGTAACTACGAGCAGTACTTC. Amino acid sequence: CASSLFAGEPRNYEQYF.

This sequence joins TRBV7-9 and TRBJ1-1, with 8 bases aligning to TRBD1. The J segment lost 4 bases and the V segment lost 6 bases, leaving 10 bases of the junction unmatched. CDR3 length equals 15 residues. Germline V CDR1 and CDR2: SEHNR, FQNEAQ (reference sequence). The CDR3 nucleotides read TGTGCCAGCAGGACAACAGGGGGGACGGGCACTGAAGCTTTCTTT. Its translation is CASRTTGGTGTEAFF. Drawing the rest from reference TRBV7-9 and TRBJ1-1, the complete variable domain is DTGVSQNPRHKITKRGQNVTFRCDPISEHNRLYWYRQTLGQGPEFLTYFQNEAQLEKSRLLSDRFSAERPKGSFSTLEIQRTEQGDSAMYLCASRTTGGTGTEAFFGQGTRLTVV.